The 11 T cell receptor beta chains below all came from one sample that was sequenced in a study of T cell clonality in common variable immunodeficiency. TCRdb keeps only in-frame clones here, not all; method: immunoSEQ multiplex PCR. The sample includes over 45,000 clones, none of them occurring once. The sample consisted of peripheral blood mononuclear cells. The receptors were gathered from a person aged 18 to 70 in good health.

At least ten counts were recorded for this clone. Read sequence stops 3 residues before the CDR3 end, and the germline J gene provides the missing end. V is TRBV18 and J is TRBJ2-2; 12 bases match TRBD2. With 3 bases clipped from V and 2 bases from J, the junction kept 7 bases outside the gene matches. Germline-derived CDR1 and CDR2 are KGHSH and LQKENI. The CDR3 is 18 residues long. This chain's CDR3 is CASSPLGLAGSNTGELFF. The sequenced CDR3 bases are TGTGCCAGCTCACCTCTTGGACTAGCGGGATCTAACACCGGGGAG.

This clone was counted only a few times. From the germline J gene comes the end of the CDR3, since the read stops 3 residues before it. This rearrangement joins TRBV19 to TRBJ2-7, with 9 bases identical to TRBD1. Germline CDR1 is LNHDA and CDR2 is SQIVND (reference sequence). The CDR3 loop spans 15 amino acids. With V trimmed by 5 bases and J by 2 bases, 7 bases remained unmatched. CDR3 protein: CASSAQGAPTYEQYF. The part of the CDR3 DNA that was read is TGTGCCAGTAGTGCACAGGGGGCTCCCACCTACGAG. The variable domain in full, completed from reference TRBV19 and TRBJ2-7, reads DGGITQSPKYLFRKEGQNVTLSCEQNLNHDAMYWYRQDPGQGLRLIYYSQIVNDFQKGDIAEGYSVSREKKESFPLTVTSAQKNPTAFYLCASSAQGAPTYEQYFGPGTRLTVT.

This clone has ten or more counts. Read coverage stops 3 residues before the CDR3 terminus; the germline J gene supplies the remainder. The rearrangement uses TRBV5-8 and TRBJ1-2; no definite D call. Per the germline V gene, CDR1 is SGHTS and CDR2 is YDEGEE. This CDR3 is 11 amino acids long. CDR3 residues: CASSSVSGYTF. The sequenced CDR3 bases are TGTGCCAGCAGCAGCGTCTCGGGC.

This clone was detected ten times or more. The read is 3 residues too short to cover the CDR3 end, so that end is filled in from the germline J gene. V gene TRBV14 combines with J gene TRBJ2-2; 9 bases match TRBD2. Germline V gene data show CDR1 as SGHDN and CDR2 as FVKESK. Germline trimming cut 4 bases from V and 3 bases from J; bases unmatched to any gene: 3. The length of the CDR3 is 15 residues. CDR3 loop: CASSRRLADTGELFF. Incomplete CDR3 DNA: TGTGCCAGCAGCCGTCGACTAGCGGACACCGGGGAG.

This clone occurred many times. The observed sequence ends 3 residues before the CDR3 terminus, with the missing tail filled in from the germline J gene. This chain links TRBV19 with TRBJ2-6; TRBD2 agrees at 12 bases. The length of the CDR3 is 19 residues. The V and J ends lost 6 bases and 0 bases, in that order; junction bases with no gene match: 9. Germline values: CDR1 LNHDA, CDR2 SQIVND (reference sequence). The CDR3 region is CASRSLTSGGSSGANVLTF. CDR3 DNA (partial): TGTGCCAGTAGAAGCCTGACTAGCGGGGGAAGCTCTGGGGCCAACGTC.

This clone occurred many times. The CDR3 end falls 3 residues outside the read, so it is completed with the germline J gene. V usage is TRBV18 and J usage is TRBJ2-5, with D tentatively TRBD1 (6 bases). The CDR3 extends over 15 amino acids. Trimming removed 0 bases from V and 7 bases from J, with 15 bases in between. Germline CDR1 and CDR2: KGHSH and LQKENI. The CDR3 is CASSPPSDRLWTQYF. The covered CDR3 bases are TGTGCCAGCTCACCACCTTCCGACAGGCTTTGGACC.

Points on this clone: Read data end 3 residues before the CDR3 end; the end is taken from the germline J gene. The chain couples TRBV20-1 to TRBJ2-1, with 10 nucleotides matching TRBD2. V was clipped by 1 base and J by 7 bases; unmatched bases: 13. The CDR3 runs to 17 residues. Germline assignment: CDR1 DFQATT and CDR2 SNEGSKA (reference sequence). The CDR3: CSARVGELAGSLNEQFF. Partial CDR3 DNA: TGCAGTGCTAGAGTGGGGGAACTAGCGGGGAGTTTGAATGAG.

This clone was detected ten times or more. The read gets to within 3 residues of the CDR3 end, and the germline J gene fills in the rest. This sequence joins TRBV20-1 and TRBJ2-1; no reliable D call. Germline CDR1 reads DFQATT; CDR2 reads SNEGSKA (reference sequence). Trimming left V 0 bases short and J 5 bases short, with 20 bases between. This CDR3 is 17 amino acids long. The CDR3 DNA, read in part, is TGCAGTGCTAGAGATAGGGCTCTGGTAGGCCAAAACAATGAG. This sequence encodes CSARDRALVGQNNE. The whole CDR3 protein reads CSARDRALVGQNNEQFF.

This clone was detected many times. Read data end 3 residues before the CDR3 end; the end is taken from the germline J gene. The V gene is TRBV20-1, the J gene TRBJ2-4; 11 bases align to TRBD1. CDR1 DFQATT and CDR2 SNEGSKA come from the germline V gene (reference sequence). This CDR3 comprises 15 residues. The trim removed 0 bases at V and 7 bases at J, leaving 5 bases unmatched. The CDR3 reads CSARDAGQGENIQYF. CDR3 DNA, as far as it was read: TGCAGTGCTAGAGATGCGGGACAGGGGGAGAACATT.

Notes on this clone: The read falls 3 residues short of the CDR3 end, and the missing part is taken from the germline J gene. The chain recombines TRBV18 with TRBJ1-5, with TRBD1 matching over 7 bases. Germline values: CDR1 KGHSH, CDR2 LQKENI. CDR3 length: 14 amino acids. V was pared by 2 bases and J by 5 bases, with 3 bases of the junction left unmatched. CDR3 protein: CASSPDRDDQPQHF. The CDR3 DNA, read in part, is TGTGCCAGCTCACCAGACAGGGATGATCAGCCC.

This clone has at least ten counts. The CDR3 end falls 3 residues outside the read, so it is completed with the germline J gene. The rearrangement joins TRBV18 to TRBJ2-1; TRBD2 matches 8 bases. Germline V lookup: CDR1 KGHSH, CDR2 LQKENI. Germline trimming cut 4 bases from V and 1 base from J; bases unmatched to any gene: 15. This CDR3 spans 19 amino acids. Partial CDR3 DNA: TGTGCCAGCTCACGTTCGCCCGTTATAAGCGGGGGATCCTACAATGAG. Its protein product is CASSRSPVISGGSYNE. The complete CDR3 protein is CASSRSPVISGGSYNEQFF. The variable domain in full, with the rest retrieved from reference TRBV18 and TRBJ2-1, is NAGVMQNPRHLVRRRGQEARLRCSPMKGHSHVYWYRQLPEEGLKFMVYLQKENIIDESGMPKERFSAEFPKEGPSILRIQQVVRGDSAAYFCASSRSPVISGGSYNEQFFGPGTRLTVL.